This T cell receptor (beta chain) comes out of a study of blood T cell repertoires in COVID-19. As for the study in general: There were acute and convalescent COVID-19 samples, and they came from the United States, Italy and Spain. In each case, the material was cDNA or gDNA derived from T cells, B-cell-depleted T cells, or PBMCs.

Original handling: Amplification of reference gene primers provided the estimated nucleated cell counts. Data came from immunoSEQ multiplex PCR; TCRdb stores just in-frame clones and leaves some out. The DNA was the basis for D and trimming; V, J and clone size are from that table. The data hold approximately 240,000 clones, with about 83% observed a single time. Trimming stripped 10 bases from V and 3 bases from J, with 12 bases between. Looked up from germline, CDR1 is LGHDT and CDR2 is YNNKEL (reference sequence). The CDR3 runs 12 residues. The sample consisted of peripheral blood. The chain carries TRBV3-1 (or the pseudogene TRBV3-2) and TRBJ1-1; D is undetermined. This clonotype was obtained from a human donor in a cohort sampled during active COVID-19. The DNA of the CDR3 is TGTGCCACTTCCCGGAGGTACACTGAAGCTTTCTTT. Translation gives CATSRRYTEAFF.